These 13 T cell receptor beta chains originate from one sample sequenced in a study of a mutant IDH1 vaccine in newly diagnosed glioma. The data were produced by immunoSEQ multiplex PCR, yet TCRdb's version contains in-frame clones alone and is incomplete. The sample gives some 60,000 clones, just under 90% of which show up once; about 4.6% is in the top ten. No antigen has been assigned to these receptors. Sample time point: week 5, during vaccination. What each vaccine dose contained was 300 ug of mutant IDH1 20-mer peptide, accompanied by topical imiquimod. The starting material was PBMCs, obtained from a glioma patient whose treatment included an IDH1 peptide vaccine. These receptors were collected from a woman aged 40 to 55 with glioma.

This clone was recorded a few times. The J gene is TRBJ1-1, the V gene TRBV6-5; D is possibly TRBD1 (5 bases). The CDR3 is made up of 14 amino acids. V dropped 8 bases and J dropped 1 base, with 14 bases sitting between them. Germline CDR1 reads MNHEY; CDR2 reads SVGAGI. The CDR3 here is CASRWDPTNTEAFF. CDR3 DNA sequence: TGTGCCAGCCGGTGGGACCCCACGAACACTGAAGCTTTCTTT.

CDR3 DNA: TGTGCCAGCAGCCCGGTGACGGCCCAAGAGACCCAGTACTTC. It translates to CASSPVTAQETQYF. The chain uses TRBV7-2 and TRBJ2-5, with D unclear. The germline V and J ends were trimmed by 5 bases and 1 base, with 11 bases remaining between them. Germline loops: CDR1 SGHTA, CDR2 FQGNSA. CDR3 size: 14 residues. Using reference TRBV7-2 and TRBJ2-5 for the parts outside the CDR3, the full variable domain is GAGVSQSPSNKVTEKGKDVELRCDPISGHTALYWYRQSLGQGLEFLIYFQGNSAPDKSGLPSDRFSAERTGGSVSTLTIQRTQQEDSAVYLCASSPVTAQETQYFGPGTRLLVL.

The chain joins TRBV6-1 to TRBJ2-5; 8 bases fit TRBD1. Germline V lookup: CDR1 MNHNS, CDR2 SASEGT. The J segment lost 5 bases and the V segment lost 1 base, leaving 9 bases of the junction unmatched. The CDR3 spans 16 residues. The CDR3 loop reads CASSEGTGSGSETQYF. CDR3 coding DNA: TGTGCCAGCAGTGAAGGGACAGGGAGTGGTTCGGAGACCCAGTACTTC.

The genes are TRBV7-3 and TRBJ1-1, with a possible D match to TRBD1 (5 bases). V lost 2 bases and J 1 base, leaving 8 bases between the germline ends. This CDR3 region has 14 residues. Germline V lookup: CDR1 SGHTA, CDR2 FQGTGA. The CDR3 sequence is CASSLGGQNTEAFF. The CDR3 DNA is TGTGCCAGCAGCTTAGGCGGACAGAACACTGAAGCTTTCTTT.

This rearrangement joins TRBV27 to TRBJ2-7; D is undetermined. The V end was cut by 3 bases, the J end by 7 bases, with 7 bases between. Germline V lookup: CDR1 MNHEY, CDR2 SMNVEV (reference sequence). CDR3 length equals 11 residues. The CDR3 DNA reads as TGTGCCAGCAGTTTTCGGTGGGAGCAGTACTTC. Amino acids: CASSFRWEQYF.

The chain links TRBV4-1 to TRBJ1-2, with 7 bases aligning to TRBD1. Germline CDR1 reads MGHRA; CDR2 reads YSYEKL. V lost 2 bases and J lost 4; bases outside the gene matches: 10. The CDR3 is 16 residues long. CDR3 protein: CASSQSTGNQLYGYTF. DNA for the CDR3: TGCGCCAGCAGCCAATCGACAGGGAACCAACTCTATGGCTACACCTTC.

With respect to this clone: This CDR3 is missing its conserved last phenylalanine or tryptophan, likely due to a read error. No DNA is shown, since the ends of the CDR3 on it are uncertain; the CDR3 is the one TCRdb lists. This chain joins TRBV19 and TRBJ1-5; the DNA was not used to check the table's D call, TRBD1. Germline values: CDR1 LNHDA, CDR2 SQIVND (reference sequence). The CDR3 numbers 15 amino acids, ends counted. CDR3 sequence: CASIPTGAFTIAPAL.

The gene calls are TRBV6-5 and TRBJ2-7; TRBD1 matches 7 bases. Germline V lookup: CDR1 MNHEY, CDR2 SVGAGI. The CDR3 totals 15 residues. Trimming removed 6 bases from V and 4 bases from J; junction bases left unmatched: 12. The CDR3 sequence is CASRPPTGFVYEQYF. DNA for the CDR3: TGTGCCAGCAGACCTCCGACAGGGTTCGTATACGAGCAGTACTTC.

The genes are TRBV4-3 and TRBJ2-7; 10 nucleotides align to TRBD1. The V gene end was trimmed by 0 bases and the J gene end by 6 bases; junction bases not matched to a gene: 11. The germline V gene encodes CDR1 LGHNA and CDR2 YSLEER. The CDR3 consists of 17 residues. The DNA of the CDR3 is TGCGCCAGCAGCCAAGATGATGGTCAGGACAGGGGGACCGAGCAGTACTTC. This codes for CASSQDDGQDRGTEQYF.

CDR3 residues: CASRETVTYNQPQHF. CDR3 nucleotides: TGTGCCAGCAGGGAGACAGTCACTTACAATCAGCCCCAGCATTTT. The chain combines TRBV7-2 with TRBJ1-5, with D possibly matching TRBD1 (5 bases). The CDR3 sequence is 15 residues long. Germline assignment: CDR1 SGHTA and CDR2 FQGNSA. The V end was cut by 6 bases, the J end by 3 bases, with 15 bases between.

This clone was recorded once. The chain has TRBV7-6 and TRBJ2-7; 8 bases line up with TRBD2. CDR3 length: 17 amino acids. CDR1 is SGHVS, CDR2 FNYEAQ, per germline. V dropped 5 bases and J dropped 0; count of bases not matched to a gene: 12. CDR3 protein: CASSQPYSGGFSYEQYF. CDR3 in DNA: TGTGCCAGCAGCCAGCCCTACAGCGGGGGCTTCTCCTACGAGCAGTACTTC.

This clone was seen just once. The chain is built from TRBV11-2 and TRBJ2-2; TRBD2 agrees at 8 bases. CDR3 size: 15 residues. Trimming removed 5 bases from V and 4 bases from J; junction bases left unmatched: 6. Per the germline V gene, CDR1 is SGHAT and CDR2 is FQNNGV. This chain's CDR3 is CASSLTSVGTGELFF. Here the CDR3 DNA reads TGTGCCAGCAGCCTGACTAGCGTGGGCACCGGGGAGCTGTTTTTT.

The rearrangement links TRBV10-2 to TRBJ2-3, with TRBD2 matching over 10 bases. CDR1 is WSHSY, CDR2 SAAADI, per germline. The CDR3 covers 16 residues. V lost 9 bases and J lost 5; bases outside the gene matches: 14. CDR3 loop: CARVGGLAGAGDTQYF. CDR3 coding DNA: TGCGCCAGGGTTGGGGGGCTAGCGGGAGCGGGAGATACGCAGTATTTT.